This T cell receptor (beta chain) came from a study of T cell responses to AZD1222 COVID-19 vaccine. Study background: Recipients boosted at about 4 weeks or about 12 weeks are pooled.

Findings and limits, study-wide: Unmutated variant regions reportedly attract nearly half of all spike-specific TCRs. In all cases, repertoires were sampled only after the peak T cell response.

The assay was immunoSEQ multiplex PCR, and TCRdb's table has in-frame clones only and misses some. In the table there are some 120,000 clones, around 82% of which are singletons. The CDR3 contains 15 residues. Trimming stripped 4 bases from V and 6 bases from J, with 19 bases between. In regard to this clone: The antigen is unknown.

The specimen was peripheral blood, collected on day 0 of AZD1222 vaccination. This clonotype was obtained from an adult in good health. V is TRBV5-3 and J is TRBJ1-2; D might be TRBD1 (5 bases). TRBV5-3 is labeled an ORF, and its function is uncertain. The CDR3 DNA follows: TGTGCCAGAAGCCGCGAACAGGAAGGACTCCATGGCTACACCTTC. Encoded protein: CARSREQEGLHGYTF.